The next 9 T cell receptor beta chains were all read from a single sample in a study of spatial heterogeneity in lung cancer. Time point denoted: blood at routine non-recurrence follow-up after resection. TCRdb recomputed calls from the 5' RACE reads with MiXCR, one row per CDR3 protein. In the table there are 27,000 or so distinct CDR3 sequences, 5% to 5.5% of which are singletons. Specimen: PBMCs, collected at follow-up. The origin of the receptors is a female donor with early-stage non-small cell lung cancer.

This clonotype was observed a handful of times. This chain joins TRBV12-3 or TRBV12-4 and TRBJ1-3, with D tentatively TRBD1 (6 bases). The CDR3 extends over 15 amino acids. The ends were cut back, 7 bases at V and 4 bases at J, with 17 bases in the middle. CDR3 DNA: TGTGCCAGCATTCCAACAGGGTGGGGAGGAAACACCATATATTTT. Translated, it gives CASIPTGWGGNTIYF.

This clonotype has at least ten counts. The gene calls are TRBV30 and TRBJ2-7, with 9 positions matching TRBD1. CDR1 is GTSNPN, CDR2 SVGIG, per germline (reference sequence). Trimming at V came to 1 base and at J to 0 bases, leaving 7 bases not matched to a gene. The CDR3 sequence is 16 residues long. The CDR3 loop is CAWSEFLGQGSYEQYF. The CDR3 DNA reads TGTGCCTGGAGTGAATTTTTGGGACAGGGCTCCTACGAGCAGTACTTC.

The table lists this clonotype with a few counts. CDR3 residues: CSATIGASNYGYTF. CDR3 bases: TGCAGTGCTACCATCGGGGCTTCTAACTATGGCTACACCTTC. The chain employs TRBV20-1 and TRBJ1-2, with D possibly matching TRBD1 (5 bases). Trimming stripped 4 bases from V and 0 bases from J, with 12 bases between. There are 14 residues in the CDR3. Germline-derived CDR1 and CDR2 are DFQATT and SNEGSKA (reference sequence).

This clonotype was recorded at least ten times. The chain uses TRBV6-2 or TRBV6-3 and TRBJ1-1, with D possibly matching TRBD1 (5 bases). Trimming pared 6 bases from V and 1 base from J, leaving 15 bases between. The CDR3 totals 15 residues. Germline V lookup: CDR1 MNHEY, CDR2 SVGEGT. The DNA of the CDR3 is TGTGCCAGCAGAACTGCCGGGACGGGGAACACTGAAGCTTTCTTT. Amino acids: CASRTAGTGNTEAFF.

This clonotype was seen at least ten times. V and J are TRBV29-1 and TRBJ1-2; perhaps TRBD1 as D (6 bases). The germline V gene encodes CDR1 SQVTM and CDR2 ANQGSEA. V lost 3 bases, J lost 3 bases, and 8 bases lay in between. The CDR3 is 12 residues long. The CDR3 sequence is CSVEGADYGYTF. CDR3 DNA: TGCAGCGTTGAGGGGGCAGACTATGGCTACACCTTC.

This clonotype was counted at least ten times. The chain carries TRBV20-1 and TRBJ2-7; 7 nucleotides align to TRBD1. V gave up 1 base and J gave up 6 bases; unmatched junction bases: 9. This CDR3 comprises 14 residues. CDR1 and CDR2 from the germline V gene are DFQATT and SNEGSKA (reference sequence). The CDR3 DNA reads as TGCAGTGCTAGAGCGGCGGACAGGTGGCGCGAGCAGTACTTC. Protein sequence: CSARAADRWREQYF.

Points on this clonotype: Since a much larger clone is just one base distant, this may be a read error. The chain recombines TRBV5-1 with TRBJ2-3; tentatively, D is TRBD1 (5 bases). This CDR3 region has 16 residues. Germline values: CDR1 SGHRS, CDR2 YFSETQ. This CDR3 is CASSLGQITNTDMQYF. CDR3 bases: TGCGCCAGCAGCTTGGGACAGATTACCAACACAGATATGCAGTATTTT.

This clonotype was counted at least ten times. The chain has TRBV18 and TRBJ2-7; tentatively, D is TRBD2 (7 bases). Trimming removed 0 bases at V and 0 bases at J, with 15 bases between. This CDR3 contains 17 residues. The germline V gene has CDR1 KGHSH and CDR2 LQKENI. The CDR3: CASSPPDGGPGSYEQYF. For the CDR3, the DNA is TGTGCCAGCTCACCACCTGACGGGGGGCCCGGCTCCTACGAGCAGTACTTC.

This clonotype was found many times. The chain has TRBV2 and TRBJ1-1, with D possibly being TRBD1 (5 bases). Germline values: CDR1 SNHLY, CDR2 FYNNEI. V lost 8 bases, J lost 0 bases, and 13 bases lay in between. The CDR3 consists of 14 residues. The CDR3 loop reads CASAGGVMNTEAFF. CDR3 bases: TGTGCCAGCGCCGGAGGGGTTATGAACACTGAAGCTTTCTTT.